This entry lists 30 T cell receptor beta chains sequenced from one sample in a study of CD8+ T cells in alopecia areata. Extraction and reverse transcription of RNA yielded cDNA as the sequencing template. Method: immunoSEQ multiplex PCR; TCRdb's copy keeps in-frame clones and lacks some. The profile shows about 140,000 clones, approximately 86% of them singletons. The treatment denotes: oral pan-JAK inhibitor, 5-10 mg twice daily. Here the sequenced sample was CD8+ T cells sorted from blood, taken at week 4, from a patient treated with tofacitinib. These receptor sequences come from a human donor with alopecia areata.

The chain recombines TRBV19 with TRBJ2-6, with D perhaps TRBD2 (6 bases). V gave up 9 bases and J gave up 0 bases, with 18 bases separating them. The CDR3 extends over 17 amino acids. The germline V gene encodes CDR1 LNHDA and CDR2 SQIVND (reference sequence). The CDR3 nucleotides read TGTGCCAGCCAACCCCATGGGGGGAGCTCTGGGGCCAACGTCCTGACTTTC. Its translation is CASQPHGGSSGANVLTF.

The rearrangement uses TRBV6-1 and TRBJ1-3; 7 bases align to TRBD1. V lost 7 bases to trimming and J lost 4 bases; unmatched junction nucleotides: 10. The CDR3 runs 15 residues. CDR1 and CDR2 from the germline V gene are MNHNS and SASEGT. DNA of the CDR3: TGTGCCAGCACCCGAGGAGGGGGCCAAGGAAACACCATATATTTT. Residues: CASTRGGGQGNTIYF.

The chain's CDR3 is CASSLGPLEGEQYF. CDR3 bases: TGCGCCAGCAGCCTTGGGCCTCTGGAGGGTGAGCAGTACTTC. The genes are TRBV4-1 and TRBJ2-7, with a weak D call TRBD2 (6 bases). Germline CDR1 and CDR2: MGHRA and YSYEKL. Trimming took 4 bases from V and 7 from J, leaving 17 bases between them. The CDR3 loop spans 14 amino acids.

The chain recombines TRBV4-1 with TRBJ2-7; 9 bases align to TRBD1. Unmatched junction bases numbered 1, after V lost 1 base and J lost 3 bases. Germline V gives CDR1 MGHRA, CDR2 YSYEKL. There are 14 residues in the CDR3. The CDR3 protein is CASSQADRGYEQYF. CDR3 DNA sequence: TGCGCCAGCAGCCAAGCGGACAGGGGCTACGAGCAGTACTTC.

The chain combines TRBV10-3 with TRBJ1-5; D ambiguous. The CDR3 runs 14 residues. Germline values: CDR1 ENHRY, CDR2 SYGVKD. V lost 6 bases to trimming and J lost 1 base, with 10 bases between them. The CDR3 is CAISETISNQPQHF. In DNA, the CDR3 is TGTGCCATCAGCGAGACCATAAGCAATCAGCCCCAGCATTTT.

The CDR3: CATGAPNTGELFF. In DNA, the CDR3 is TGTGCCACGGGTGCACCGAACACCGGGGAGCTGTTTTTT. The chain is built from TRBV7-9 and TRBJ2-2, with D unresolved. Germline lookup yields CDR1 SEHNR and CDR2 FQNEAQ (reference sequence). CDR3 size: 13 residues. The ends were cut back, 10 bases at V and 0 bases at J, with 9 bases in the middle.

In the case of this clone: The same CDR3 also results from other DNA sequences found in this sample. V usage is TRBV29-1 and J usage is TRBJ2-1; no reliable D call. CDR1 SQVTM and CDR2 ANQGSEA come from the germline V gene. Trimming left V 5 bases short and J 5 bases short, with 4 bases between. The CDR3 contains 10 residues. The CDR3 DNA sequence: TGCAGCGTTCGAGACAATGAGCAGTTCTTC. Translated, it gives CSVRDNEQFF.

The chain carries TRBV29-1 and TRBJ2-1, with D hard to call. The V gene's germline CDR1 is SQVTM and CDR2 ANQGSEA. With 6 bases removed from V and 4 bases from J, the gap between germline ends came to 10 bases. The CDR3 has 12 residues. CDR3 DNA sequence: TGCAGCGTCTTGTATATATACAATGAGCAGTTCTTC. Its translation is CSVLYIYNEQFF.

The chain uses TRBV29-1 and TRBJ2-1; D tentatively fits TRBD1 or TRBD2 (5 bases each). In germline, CDR1 is SQVTM, CDR2 ANQGSEA. The length of the CDR3 is 13 residues. Trimming shortened V by 3 bases and J by 5 bases, and 11 bases separated the two germline ends. The CDR3 DNA follows: TGCAGCGTTGATCGTCGAGGGGACAATGAGCAGTTCTTC. Translated, it gives CSVDRRGDNEQFF.

The gene calls are TRBV11-1 and TRBJ2-3; unclear D gene. V dropped 2 bases and J dropped 1 base, with 7 bases sitting between them. CDR1 and CDR2 from the germline V gene are SGHAT and FQDESV (reference sequence). This CDR3 is built from 14 residues. The CDR3 region has the DNA TGTGCCAGCAGCTTATTTGGTGGCACAGATACGCAGTATTTT. Encoded protein: CASSLFGGTDTQYF.

This rearrangement joins TRBV27 to TRBJ2-7; tentatively, D is TRBD1 or TRBD2 (5 bases each). CDR1 is MNHEY and CDR2 is SMNVEV in the germline V gene (reference sequence). Trimming removed 5 bases from V and 3 bases from J, with 11 bases in between. The CDR3 covers 13 residues. The CDR3: CASSGTDIYEQYF. The CDR3 nucleotides are TGTGCCAGCAGTGGGACCGACATCTACGAGCAGTACTTC.

J is TRBJ2-6 and V is TRBV7-2; 10 positions agree with TRBD1. The germline gives CDR1 SGHTA, CDR2 FQGNSA. The CDR3 length is 17 residues. Losses at the gene ends were 3 bases for V and 3 bases for J; bases not matched to a gene: 5. The CDR3 protein is CASSFRDRGIGANVLTF. The CDR3 coding sequence is TGTGCCAGCAGCTTCCGGGACAGGGGAATTGGGGCCAACGTCCTGACTTTC. The variable domain in full, with the rest retrieved from reference TRBV7-2 and TRBJ2-6, is GAGVSQSPSNKVTEKGKDVELRCDPISGHTALYWYRQSLGQGLEFLIYFQGNSAPDKSGLPSDRFSAERTGGSVSTLTIQRTQQEDSAVYLCASSFRDRGIGANVLTFGAGSRLTVL.

This chain connects TRBV29-1 to TRBJ2-1; 8 bases fit TRBD1. The CDR3 loop spans 11 amino acids. CDR1 and CDR2 from the germline V gene are SQVTM and ANQGSEA. V trimming: 8 bases; J trimming: 10 bases; junction bases outside the gene matches: 7. CDR3 loop: CSTHRGNEQFF. In DNA form, the CDR3 reads TGCAGCACCCACAGGGGGAACGAGCAGTTCTTC.

CDR3 amino acids: CASSSAQETNTGELFF. The CDR3 coding sequence is TGCGCCAGCAGCTCGGCGCAGGAAACGAACACCGGGGAGCTGTTTTTT. J is TRBJ2-2 and V is TRBV5-1, with D unclear. The CDR3 is 16 amino acids. Germline CDR1 SGHRS, CDR2 YFSETQ. Trimming cost V 3 bases and J 0 bases, with 12 bases left between them.

This chain joins TRBV7-9 and TRBJ2-1, with D hard to call. CDR1 is SEHNR, CDR2 FQNEAQ, per germline (reference sequence). With 4 bases removed from V and 7 bases from J, the gap between germline ends came to 8 bases. The CDR3 covers 12 residues. This chain's CDR3 is CASSSLNNEQFF. The CDR3 coding sequence is TGTGCCAGCAGCTCCCTGAATAATGAGCAGTTCTTC. Drawing the rest from reference TRBV7-9 and TRBJ2-1, the complete variable domain is DTGVSQNPRHKITKRGQNVTFRCDPISEHNRLYWYRQTLGQGPEFLTYFQNEAQLEKSRLLSDRFSAERPKGSFSTLEIQRTEQGDSAMYLCASSSLNNEQFFGPGTRLTVL.

This clone was observed a single time. This rearrangement joins TRBV10-2 to TRBJ2-7, with 8 bases that match TRBD2. The CDR3 spans 14 residues. With V trimmed by 10 bases and J by 4 bases, 12 bases remained unmatched. CDR1 and CDR2 (germline): WSHSY, SAAADI. CDR3 in amino acids: CATLTGASGYEQYF. The CDR3 DNA follows: TGCGCCACCCTAACTGGGGCTAGCGGGTACGAGCAGTACTTC.

This clone occurred a few times. The sample carries other DNA sequences with the same CDR3. This sequence joins TRBV19 and TRBJ2-1; TRBD1 matches at 8 bases. Germline CDR1 LNHDA, CDR2 SQIVND (reference sequence). The CDR3 has 14 amino acids. With 8 bases clipped from V and 3 bases from J, the junction kept 6 bases outside the gene matches. The CDR3 here is CASSAGGDYNEQFF. The CDR3 DNA reads TGTGCCAGTTCCGCAGGGGGCGACTACAATGAGCAGTTCTTC.

This chain connects TRBV4-1 to TRBJ1-1; TRBD1 aligns across 11 bases. CDR3 length: 15 residues. Germline V gives CDR1 MGHRA, CDR2 YSYEKL. The junction had 8 bases not matched to a gene; V was cut back by 7 bases and J by 4 bases. The CDR3 bases are TGCGCCAGCACCGGGACAGGGGGGGGCCTCACTGAAGCTTTCTTT. Translating it yields CASTGTGGGLTEAFF.

Comment on this clone: Other DNA sequences in the same sample also yield this CDR3. The chain is built from TRBV27 and TRBJ2-7; D tentatively reads TRBD1 or TRBD2 (5 bases each). Germline V CDR1 and CDR2: MNHEY, SMNVEV (reference sequence). V lost 3 bases and J lost 0, with 9 bases in between. The CDR3 sequence is 14 residues long. The CDR3 spells CASSFGGNSYEQYF. CDR3 DNA: TGTGCCAGCAGTTTTGGGGGTAACTCCTACGAGCAGTACTTC.

The chain recombines TRBV7-8 with TRBJ1-5, with D possibly matching TRBD1 (5 bases). V was trimmed by 1 base and J by 0 bases, leaving 10 bases between them. The CDR3 length is 16 residues. The germline gives CDR1 SGHVS, CDR2 FQNEAQ. CDR3 loop: CASSLETDYSNQPQHF. CDR3 coding DNA: TGTGCCAGCAGCTTAGAGACAGATTATAGCAATCAGCCCCAGCATTTT.

The chain recombines TRBV29-1 with TRBJ2-2, with D perhaps matching TRBD2 (6 bases). Germline CDR1 reads SQVTM; CDR2 reads ANQGSEA. V lost 4 bases and J 1 base, leaving 10 bases between the germline ends. The CDR3 extends over 14 amino acids. The CDR3 sequence is CSVVATRNTGELFF. DNA for the CDR3: TGCAGCGTTGTCGCGACTAGGAACACCGGGGAGCTGTTTTTT.

The V call is TRBV10-3, the J call TRBJ2-1; 7 nucleotides align to TRBD2. There are 16 residues in the CDR3. V was clipped by 5 bases and J by 0 bases; unmatched bases: 7. Germline values: CDR1 ENHRY, CDR2 SYGVKD. CDR3 loop: CAISPTSETSYNEQFF. The CDR3 nucleotides are TGTGCCATCAGTCCCACTAGCGAAACCTCCTACAATGAGCAGTTCTTC.

The chain recombines TRBV9 with TRBJ2-1; 10 nucleotides align to TRBD2. Trimming cost V 0 bases and J 6 bases; bases outside gene matches: 3. This CDR3 comprises 15 residues. From germline, CDR1 is SGDLS and CDR2 YYNGEE. The CDR3 loop is CASSVGKREGNEQFF. CDR3 in DNA: TGTGCCAGCAGCGTAGGGAAGCGGGAGGGCAATGAGCAGTTCTTC.

V is TRBV5-6 and J is TRBJ2-7; D might be TRBD1 or TRBD2, each matching 5 bases. Germline-derived CDR1 and CDR2 are SGHDT and YYEEEE. Trimming cost V 3 bases and J 2 bases, with 12 bases left between them. This CDR3 has 14 amino acids. CDR3 DNA sequence: TGTGCCAGCAGCTCAGTCCAGGGAGCCTACGAGCAGTACTTC. Translation: CASSSVQGAYEQYF.

This clone was seen only once. The rearrangement joins TRBV27 to TRBJ1-1; D is uncertain. V lost 7 bases, J lost 2 bases, and 17 bases lay in between. CDR1 is MNHEY, CDR2 SMNVEV, per germline (reference sequence). The CDR3 consists of 15 residues. The CDR3 sequence is CASKIWNSANTEAFF. The CDR3 bases are TGTGCCAGCAAGATTTGGAACTCTGCAAACACTGAAGCTTTCTTT.

The V call is TRBV7-9, the J call TRBJ2-5, with 14 bases fitting TRBD2. The CDR3 length is 16 residues. V was clipped by 4 bases and J by 5 bases; unmatched bases: 6. Germline V gene data show CDR1 as SEHNR and CDR2 as FQNEAQ (reference sequence). Written as DNA, the CDR3 is TGTGCCAGCAGCTCGACGGGACTAGCGGGAGTCGAGACCCAGTACTTC. It is translated as CASSSTGLAGVETQYF.

The chain joins TRBV29-1 to TRBJ2-1; 8 bases map to TRBD2. Germline CDR1 is SQVTM and CDR2 is ANQGSEA. The CDR3 has 16 residues. V was clipped by 0 bases and J by 0 bases; unmatched bases: 4. In nucleotides, the CDR3 is TGCAGCGTTGAAGATTCCAGCGGGAGCTCCTACAATGAGCAGTTCTTC. Translated, it gives CSVEDSSGSSYNEQFF.

This clone was counted only a few times. The chain employs TRBV5-4 and TRBJ2-1; the D is unclear. This CDR3 has 12 residues. Deletions cut 3 bases from V and 8 bases from J, with 9 bases between. The germline V gene encodes CDR1 SGHNT and CDR2 YYREEE (reference sequence). The CDR3: CASSSRFDEQFF. Written as DNA, the CDR3 is TGTGCCAGCAGCTCGAGGTTCGATGAGCAGTTCTTC.

V usage is TRBV27 and J usage is TRBJ2-7, with 9 bases aligning to TRBD1. The CDR3 runs to 14 residues. Per the germline V gene, CDR1 is MNHEY and CDR2 is SMNVEV (reference sequence). V shed 5 bases, J shed 2 bases, and the junction held 4 bases outside the gene matches. The CDR3 is CASSIGQGPYEQYF. The DNA of the CDR3 is TGTGCCAGCAGTATCGGACAGGGGCCCTACGAGCAGTACTTC.

V gene TRBV29-1 combines with J gene TRBJ2-7, with 9 nucleotides matching TRBD2. Germline V lookup: CDR1 SQVTM, CDR2 ANQGSEA. After removal of 2 bases from V and 0 bases from J, the junction contained 5 bases not matched to a gene. The CDR3 extends over 15 amino acids. DNA of the CDR3: TGCAGCGTTGAACCTAGCGGGACGAGCTCCTACGAGCAGTACTTC. Translated: CSVEPSGTSSYEQYF.